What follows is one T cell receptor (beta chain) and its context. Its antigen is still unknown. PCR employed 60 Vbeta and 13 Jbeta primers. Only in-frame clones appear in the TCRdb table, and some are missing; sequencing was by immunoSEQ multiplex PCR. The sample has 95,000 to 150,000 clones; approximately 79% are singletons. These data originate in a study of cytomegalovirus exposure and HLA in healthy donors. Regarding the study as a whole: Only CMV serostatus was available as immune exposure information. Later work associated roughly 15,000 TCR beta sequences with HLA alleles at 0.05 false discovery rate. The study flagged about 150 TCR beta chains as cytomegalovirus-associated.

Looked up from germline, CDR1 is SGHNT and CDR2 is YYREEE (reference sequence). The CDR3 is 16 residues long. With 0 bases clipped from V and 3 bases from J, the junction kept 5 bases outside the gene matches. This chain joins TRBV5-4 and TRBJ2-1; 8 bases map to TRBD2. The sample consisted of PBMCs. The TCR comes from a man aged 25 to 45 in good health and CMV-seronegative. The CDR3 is CASSLGILAVYNEQFF. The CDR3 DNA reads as TGTGCCAGCAGCTTGGGGATACTAGCGGTCTACAATGAGCAGTTCTTC.